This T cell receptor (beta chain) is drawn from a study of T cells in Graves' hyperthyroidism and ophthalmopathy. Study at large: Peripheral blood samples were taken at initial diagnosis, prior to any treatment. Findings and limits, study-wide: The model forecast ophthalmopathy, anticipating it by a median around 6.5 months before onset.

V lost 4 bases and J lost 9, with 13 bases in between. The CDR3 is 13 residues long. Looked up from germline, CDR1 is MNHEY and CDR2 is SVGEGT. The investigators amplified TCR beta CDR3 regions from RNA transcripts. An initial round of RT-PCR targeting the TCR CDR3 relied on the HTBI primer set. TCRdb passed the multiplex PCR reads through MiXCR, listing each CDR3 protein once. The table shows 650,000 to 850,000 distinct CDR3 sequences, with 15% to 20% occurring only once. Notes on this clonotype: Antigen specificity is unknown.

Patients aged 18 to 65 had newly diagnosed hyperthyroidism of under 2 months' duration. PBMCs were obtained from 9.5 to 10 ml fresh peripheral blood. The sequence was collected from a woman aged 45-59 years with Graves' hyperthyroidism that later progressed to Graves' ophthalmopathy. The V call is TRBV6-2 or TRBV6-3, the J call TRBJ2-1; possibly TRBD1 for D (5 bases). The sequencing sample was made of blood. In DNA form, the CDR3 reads TGTGCCAGCAGTTGGAATCAGGGATCTGAGCAGTTCTTC. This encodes CASSWNQGSEQFF.